This TCR beta chain was retrieved from a study of spatial heterogeneity in lung cancer. Germline lookup yields CDR1 SQVTM and CDR2 ANQGSEA. Trimming took 6 bases from V and 5 from J, leaving 16 bases between them. This CDR3 has 13 residues. TCRdb reprocessed the 5' RACE reads via MiXCR and lists one record per CDR3 protein. The sample includes 5,200 or so distinct CDR3 sequences, about a quarter of them seen just once. The time point is: sample taken at primary tumor resection. Unsorted tumor, nontumor lung tissue or cryopreserved PBMC supplied the whole RNA. The donors, fewer than 95 patients with untreated early-stage non-small cell lung cancer, provided the samples. Within the sample, this clonotype is medium-sized (0.01 to 0.1%).

This specimen consisted of PBMCs, obtained at surgery. The clonotype originates from a male donor with early-stage non-small cell lung cancer. The rearrangement uses TRBV29-1 and TRBJ2-5, with a weak D call TRBD2 (6 bases). DNA for the CDR3: TGCAGCGTCCCGGGAGCCCCTGTGGAGACCCAGTACTTC. The encoded protein is CSVPGAPVETQYF.